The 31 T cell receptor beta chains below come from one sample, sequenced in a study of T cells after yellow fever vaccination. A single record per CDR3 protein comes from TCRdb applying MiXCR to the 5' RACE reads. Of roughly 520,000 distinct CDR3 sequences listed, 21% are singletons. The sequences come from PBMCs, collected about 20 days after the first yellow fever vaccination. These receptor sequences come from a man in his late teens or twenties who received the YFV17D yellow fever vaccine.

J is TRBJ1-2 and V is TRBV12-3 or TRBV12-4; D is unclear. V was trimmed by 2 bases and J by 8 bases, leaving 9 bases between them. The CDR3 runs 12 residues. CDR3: CASSLRFWGYTF. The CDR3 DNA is TGTGCCAGCAGTTTACGGTTTTGGGGCTACACCTTC.

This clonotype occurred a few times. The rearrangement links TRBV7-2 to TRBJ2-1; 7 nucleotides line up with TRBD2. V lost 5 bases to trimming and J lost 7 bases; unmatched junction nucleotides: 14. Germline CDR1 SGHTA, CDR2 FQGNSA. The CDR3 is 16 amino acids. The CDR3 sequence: CASSRTGGSGGNEQFF. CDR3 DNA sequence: TGTGCCAGCAGCCGTACCGGGGGTTCCGGGGGGAATGAGCAGTTCTTC.

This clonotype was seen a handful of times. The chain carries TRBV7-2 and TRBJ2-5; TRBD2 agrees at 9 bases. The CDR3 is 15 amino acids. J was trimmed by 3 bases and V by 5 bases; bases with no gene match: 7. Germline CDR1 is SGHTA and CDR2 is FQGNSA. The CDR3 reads CASSPPAGGKETQYF. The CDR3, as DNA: TGTGCCAGCAGCCCCCCTGCGGGGGGGAAAGAGACCCAGTACTTC.

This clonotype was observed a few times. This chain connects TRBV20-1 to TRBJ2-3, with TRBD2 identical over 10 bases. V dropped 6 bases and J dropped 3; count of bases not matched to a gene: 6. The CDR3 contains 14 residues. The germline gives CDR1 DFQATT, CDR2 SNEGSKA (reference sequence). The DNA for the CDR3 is TGCAGTGCCCGTAGCGGGGGGCCAACAGATACGCAGTATTTT. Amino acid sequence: CSARSGGPTDTQYF.

CDR3 coding DNA: TGTGCCAGCAGCCCCCCCCGGACAGGGGGATTAGGCTACGAGCAGTACTTC. Its protein is CASSPPRTGGLGYEQYF. The V and J genes are TRBV13 and TRBJ2-7, with 10 bases identical to TRBD1. Trimming removed 5 bases from V and 3 bases from J; junction bases left unmatched: 13. CDR1 is PRHDT, CDR2 FYEKMQ, per germline (reference sequence). The CDR3 is made up of 17 amino acids.

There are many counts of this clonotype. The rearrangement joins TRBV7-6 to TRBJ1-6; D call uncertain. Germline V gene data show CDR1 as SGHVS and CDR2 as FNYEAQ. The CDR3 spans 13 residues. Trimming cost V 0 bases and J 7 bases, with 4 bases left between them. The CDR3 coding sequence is TGTGCCAGCAGCTTAGCAGAGAATTCACCCCTCCACTTT. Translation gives CASSLAENSPLHF.

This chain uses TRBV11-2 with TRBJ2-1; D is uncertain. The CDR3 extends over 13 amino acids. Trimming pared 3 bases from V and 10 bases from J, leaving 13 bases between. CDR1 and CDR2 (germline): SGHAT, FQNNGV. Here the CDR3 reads CASSFSETGEQFF. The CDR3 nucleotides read TGTGCCAGCAGCTTTTCAGAGACCGGAGAGCAGTTCTTC.

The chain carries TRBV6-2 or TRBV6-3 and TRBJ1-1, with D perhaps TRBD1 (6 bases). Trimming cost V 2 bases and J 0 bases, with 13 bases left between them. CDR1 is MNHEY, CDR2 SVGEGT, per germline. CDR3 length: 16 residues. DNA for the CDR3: TGTGCCAGCAGTTACAGGGGGGGAAGAATGAACACTGAAGCTTTCTTT. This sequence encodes CASSYRGGRMNTEAFF.

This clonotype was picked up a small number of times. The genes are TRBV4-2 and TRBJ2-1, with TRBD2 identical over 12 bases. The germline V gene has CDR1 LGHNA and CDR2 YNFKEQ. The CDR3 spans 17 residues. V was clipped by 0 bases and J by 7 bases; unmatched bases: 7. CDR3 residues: CASSQDPSGGARNEQFF. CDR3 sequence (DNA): TGTGCCAGCAGCCAAGATCCTAGCGGGGGGGCCAGGAATGAGCAGTTCTTC.

This CDR3 reads CSVRKTAGGPAEQFF. The CDR3 DNA sequence: TGCAGCGTTCGTAAAACGGCGGGGGGGCCCGCCGAGCAGTTCTTC. The V and J genes are TRBV29-1 and TRBJ2-1, with TRBD2 matching over 9 bases. The CDR3 extends over 15 amino acids. V was clipped by 5 bases and J by 10 bases; unmatched bases: 15. CDR1 SQVTM and CDR2 ANQGSEA come from the germline V gene.

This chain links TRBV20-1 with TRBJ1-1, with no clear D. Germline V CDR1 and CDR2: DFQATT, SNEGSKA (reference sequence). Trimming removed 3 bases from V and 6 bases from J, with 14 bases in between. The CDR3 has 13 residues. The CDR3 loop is CSASLIEVAEAFF. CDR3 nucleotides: TGCAGTGCTAGTTTAATAGAGGTCGCTGAAGCTTTCTTT.

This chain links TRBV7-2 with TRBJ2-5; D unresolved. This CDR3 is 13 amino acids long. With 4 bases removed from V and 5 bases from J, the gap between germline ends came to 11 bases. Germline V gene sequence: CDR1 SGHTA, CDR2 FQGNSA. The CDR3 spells CASSSSSVETQYF. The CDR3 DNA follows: TGTGCCAGCAGCTCCTCCAGCGTGGAGACCCAGTACTTC.

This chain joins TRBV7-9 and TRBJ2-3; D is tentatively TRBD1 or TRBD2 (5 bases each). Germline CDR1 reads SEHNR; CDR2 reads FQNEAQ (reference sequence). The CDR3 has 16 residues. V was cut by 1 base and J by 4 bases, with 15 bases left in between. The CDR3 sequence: CASSLEGTGYSDTQYF. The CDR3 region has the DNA TGTGCCAGCAGCTTAGAAGGGACCGGGTATTCAGATACGCAGTATTTT. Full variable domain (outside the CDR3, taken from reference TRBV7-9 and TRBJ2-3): DTGVSQNPRHKITKRGQNVTFRCDPISEHNRLYWYRQTLGQGPEFLTYFQNEAQLEKSRLLSDRFSAERPKGSFSTLEIQRTEQGDSAMYLCASSLEGTGYSDTQYFGPGTRLTVL.

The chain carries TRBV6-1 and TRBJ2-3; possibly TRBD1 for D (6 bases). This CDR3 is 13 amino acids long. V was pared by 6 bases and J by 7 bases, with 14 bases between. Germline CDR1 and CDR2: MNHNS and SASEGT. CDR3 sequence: CASRSTGLNTQYF. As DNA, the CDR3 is TGTGCCAGCAGGAGCACAGGGTTAAATACGCAGTATTTT.

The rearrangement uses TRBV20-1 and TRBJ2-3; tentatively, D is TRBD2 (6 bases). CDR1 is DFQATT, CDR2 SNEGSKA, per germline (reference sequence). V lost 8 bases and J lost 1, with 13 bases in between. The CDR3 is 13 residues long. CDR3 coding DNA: TGCAGTCTTGAGTCTAGCGGCACAGATACGCAGTATTTT. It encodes CSLESSGTDTQYF.

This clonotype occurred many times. CDR3 loop: CASKFKPGGALTQETQYF. DNA of the CDR3: TGTGCCAGCAAGTTTAAGCCGGGGGGGGCTCTCACGCAAGAGACCCAGTACTTC. The rearrangement links TRBV27 to TRBJ2-5; 8 nucleotides match TRBD2. The junction had 18 bases not matched to a gene; V was cut back by 7 bases and J by 2 bases. The germline CDR1 and CDR2 sequences are MNHEY and SMNVEV (reference sequence). This CDR3 has 18 residues.

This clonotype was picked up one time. CDR3 bases: TGTGCCAGTAGTAAAAACAGGAAAACTTTCTTT. It codes for CASSKNRKTFF. J is TRBJ1-1 and V is TRBV19; D perhaps matches TRBD1 (5 bases). The CDR3 totals 11 residues. V shed 4 bases and J shed 12 bases, with 12 bases lying between them. Germline V gene sequence: CDR1 LNHDA, CDR2 SQIVND (reference sequence).

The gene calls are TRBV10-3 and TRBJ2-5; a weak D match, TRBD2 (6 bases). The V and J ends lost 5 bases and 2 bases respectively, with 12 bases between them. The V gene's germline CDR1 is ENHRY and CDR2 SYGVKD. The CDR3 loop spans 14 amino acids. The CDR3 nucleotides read TGTGCCATCAGTCAGGCGGGGAGTCAAGAGACCCAGTACTTC. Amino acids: CAISQAGSQETQYF.

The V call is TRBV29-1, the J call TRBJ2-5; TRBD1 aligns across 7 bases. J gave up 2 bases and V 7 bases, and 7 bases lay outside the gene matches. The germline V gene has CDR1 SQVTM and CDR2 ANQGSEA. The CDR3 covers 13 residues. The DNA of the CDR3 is TGCAGCGGCTTAGGACAGGCTCAAGAGACCCAGTACTTC. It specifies CSGLGQAQETQYF.

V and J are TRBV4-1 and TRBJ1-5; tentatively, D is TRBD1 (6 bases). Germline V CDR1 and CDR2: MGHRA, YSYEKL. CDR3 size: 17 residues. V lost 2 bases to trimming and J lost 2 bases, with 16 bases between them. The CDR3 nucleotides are TGCGCCAGCAGCCAACCTACCGCGGGGGGCGGCAATCAGCCCCAGCATTTT. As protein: CASSQPTAGGGNQPQHF.

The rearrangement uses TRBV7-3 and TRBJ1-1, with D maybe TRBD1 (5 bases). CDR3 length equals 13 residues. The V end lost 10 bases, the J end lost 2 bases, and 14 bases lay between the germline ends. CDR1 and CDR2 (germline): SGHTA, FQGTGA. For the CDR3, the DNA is TGTGCCACCTTAGGACACGCTAACACTGAAGCTTTCTTT. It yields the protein CATLGHANTEAFF.

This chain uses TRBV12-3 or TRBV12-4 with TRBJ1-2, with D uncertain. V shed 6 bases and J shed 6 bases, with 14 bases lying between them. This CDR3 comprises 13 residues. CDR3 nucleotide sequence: TGTGCCAGCAGCCGAAGGAACGGAGATGGCTACACCTTC. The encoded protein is CASSRRNGDGYTF.

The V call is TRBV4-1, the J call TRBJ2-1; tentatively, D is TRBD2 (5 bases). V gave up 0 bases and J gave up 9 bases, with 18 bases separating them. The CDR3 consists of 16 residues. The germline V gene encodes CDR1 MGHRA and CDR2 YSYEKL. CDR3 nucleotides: TGCGCCAGCAGCCAAGAGGCCAGGAGGCTAACCAGTGAGCAGTTCTTC. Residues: CASSQEARRLTSEQFF.

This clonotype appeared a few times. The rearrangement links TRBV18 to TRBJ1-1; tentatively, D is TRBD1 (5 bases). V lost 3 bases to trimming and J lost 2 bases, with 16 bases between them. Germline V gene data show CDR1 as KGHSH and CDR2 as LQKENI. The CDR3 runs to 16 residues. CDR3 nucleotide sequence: TGTGCCAGCTCACCGCCGGGGACCCGCCGAAACACTGAAGCTTTCTTT. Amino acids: CASSPPGTRRNTEAFF.

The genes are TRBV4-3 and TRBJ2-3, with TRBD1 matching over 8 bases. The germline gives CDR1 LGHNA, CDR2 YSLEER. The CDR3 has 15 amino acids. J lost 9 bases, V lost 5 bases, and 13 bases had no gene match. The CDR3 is CASSSLDRETRTQYF. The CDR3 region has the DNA TGCGCCAGCAGCTCCTTGGACAGGGAGACACGGACGCAGTATTTT.

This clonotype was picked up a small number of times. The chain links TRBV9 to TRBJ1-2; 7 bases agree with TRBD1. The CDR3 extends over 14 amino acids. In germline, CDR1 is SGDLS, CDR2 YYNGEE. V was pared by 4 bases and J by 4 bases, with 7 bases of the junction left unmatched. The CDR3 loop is CASSLQGGSYGYTF. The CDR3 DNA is TGTGCCAGCAGCCTACAAGGGGGCAGCTATGGCTACACCTTC.

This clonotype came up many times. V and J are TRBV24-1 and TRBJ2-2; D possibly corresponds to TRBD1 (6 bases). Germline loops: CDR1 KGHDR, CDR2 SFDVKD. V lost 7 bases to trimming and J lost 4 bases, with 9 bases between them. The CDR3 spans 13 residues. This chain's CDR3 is CATREGGTGELFF. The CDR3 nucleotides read TGTGCCACCAGGGAAGGGGGCACCGGGGAGCTGTTTTTT.

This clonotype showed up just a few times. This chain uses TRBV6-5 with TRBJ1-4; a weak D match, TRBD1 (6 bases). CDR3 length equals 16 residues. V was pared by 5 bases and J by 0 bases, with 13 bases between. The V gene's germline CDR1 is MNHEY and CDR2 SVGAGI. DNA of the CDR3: TGTGCCAGCAGTCACAGGGAGGGGGCAACTAATGAAAAACTGTTTTTT. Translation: CASSHREGATNEKLFF.

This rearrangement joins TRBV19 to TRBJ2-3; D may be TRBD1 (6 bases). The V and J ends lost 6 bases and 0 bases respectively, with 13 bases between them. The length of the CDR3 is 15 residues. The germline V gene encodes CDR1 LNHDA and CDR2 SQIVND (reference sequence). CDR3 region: CASSWLGASTDTQYF. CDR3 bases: TGTGCCAGTAGCTGGTTGGGGGCTAGCACAGATACGCAGTATTTT.

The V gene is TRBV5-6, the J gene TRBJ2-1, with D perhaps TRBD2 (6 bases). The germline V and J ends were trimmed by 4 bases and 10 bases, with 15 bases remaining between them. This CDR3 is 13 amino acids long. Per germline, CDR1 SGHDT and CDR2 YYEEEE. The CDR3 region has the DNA TGTGCCAGCAGCCGGCGCCTAAGCGGGGAGCAGTTCTTC. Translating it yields CASSRRLSGEQFF.

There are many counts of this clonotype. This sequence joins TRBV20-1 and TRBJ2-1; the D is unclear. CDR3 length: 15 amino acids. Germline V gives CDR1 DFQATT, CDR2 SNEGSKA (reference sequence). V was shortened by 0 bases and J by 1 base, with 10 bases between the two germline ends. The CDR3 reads CSAREDRLSYNEQFF. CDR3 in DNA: TGCAGTGCTAGAGAGGACCGGCTTTCCTACAATGAGCAGTTCTTC.